Sequencing of this T cell receptor beta chain was carried out in a study of cytomegalovirus exposure and HLA in healthy donors. Researchers ran the PCR with 60 Vbeta and 13 Jbeta primers. Assay used: immunoSEQ multiplex PCR; TCRdb lists only in-frame clones, some missing. This table holds tens of thousands of clones. Whole-study results and caveats: What was likely a sequencing artifact was a cluster of highly shared sequence variants. With later analysis, a missense DCLRE1C variant became linked to TCR beta V- and J-gene trimming. Previous analysis showed most TCR beta V segments were productive about 87% or about 30% of the time. Later work found that TCR association rates differed between HLA loci; DRB1 had the most and HLA-C the fewest.

On this clone itself: Its antigen is currently unknown.

Between the trimmed V and J ends, which lost 4 bases and 5 bases, there was a span of 15 bases. CDR3 length: 15 residues. CDR1 is SGHAT, CDR2 FQNNGV, per germline. The clonotype comes from a man in his forties or fifties in good health and CMV-seropositive. The J gene is TRBJ2-4, the V gene TRBV11-2; possibly TRBD2 for D (5 bases). The sequencing sample was made of PBMCs. The DNA for the CDR3 is TGTGCCAGCAGCTCCCTTATGAGGGCTGAAAACATTCAGTACTTC. It yields the protein CASSSLMRAENIQYF.